The 25 T cell receptor beta chains in this list originate from one sample, sequenced in a study of human thymus T cells (dated by TCRdb to about 2020). Preparation of the library involved the immunoSEQ multiplex PCR assay. TCRdb holds this immuneACCESS table with in-frame rearrangements only. Some clones are missing; in checked studies, unresolved V genes explain under half, and the rest has no known cause. The sample has some 44,000 clones on record, about 95% of them singletons. The ten top clones hold approximately 0.16% of the sample. Specimen: blood. The receptors originated from a girl in the first two years of life with a congenital heart defect but otherwise immunologically healthy.

The rearrangement uses TRBV28 and TRBJ1-4; TRBD1 agrees at 10 bases. Trimming took 5 bases from V and 5 from J; bases not matched to a gene: 2. CDR3 size: 14 residues. Germline CDR1 MDHEN, CDR2 SYDVKM. The CDR3 nucleotides are TGTGCCAGCAGTGACAGGGGGCGCAATGAAAAACTGTTTTTT. Protein product: CASSDRGRNEKLFF.

Here the CDR3 reads CASSRMPGQFSYEQYF. The CDR3 bases are TGCGCCAGCAGCCGAATGCCGGGACAGTTCTCCTACGAGCAGTACTTC. The gene calls are TRBV4-1 and TRBJ2-7; 7 bases agree with TRBD1. The trim removed 4 bases at V and 0 bases at J, leaving 9 bases unmatched. The CDR3 spans 16 residues. CDR1 and CDR2 from the germline V gene are MGHRA and YSYEKL.

V and J are TRBV30 and TRBJ1-4; D is possibly TRBD1 (6 bases). V shed 3 bases and J shed 8 bases, with 16 bases lying between them. Looked up from germline, CDR1 is GTSNPN and CDR2 is SVGIG (reference sequence). This CDR3 is built from 14 residues. In DNA, the CDR3 is TGTGCCTGGAGCTCTCTGGGGGGCCGGGAAAAACTGTTTTTT. This gives the protein CAWSSLGGREKLFF.

This clone has just one count. The chain joins TRBV28 to TRBJ2-5; the D gene is possibly TRBD1 (5 bases). V lost 1 base and J lost 5, with 11 bases in between. The germline V gene has CDR1 MDHEN and CDR2 SYDVKM. The CDR3 totals 14 residues. CDR3 in DNA: TGTGCCAGCAGTTTATTTCAGGGCAGTGAGACCCAGTACTTC. As protein: CASSLFQGSETQYF.

The count of this clone is one. The chain carries TRBV5-1 and TRBJ2-5; D may match TRBD1 or TRBD2 (6 bases each). The CDR3 contains 14 residues. CDR1 SGHRS and CDR2 YFSETQ come from the germline V gene. V was clipped by 4 bases and J by 1 base, with 11 bases between them. The CDR3 bases are TGCGCCAGCAGCCACCGGGGGCTCCAAGAGACCCAGTACTTC. Protein product: CASSHRGLQETQYF.

This clone has a handful of counts. The CDR3: CASSRGVNTEAFF. CDR3 DNA sequence: TGCGCCAGCAGCCGAGGGGTGAACACTGAAGCTTTCTTT. The rearrangement links TRBV4-3 to TRBJ1-1; D is perhaps TRBD1 (5 bases). The length of the CDR3 is 13 residues. With 4 bases removed from V and 0 bases from J, the gap between germline ends came to 6 bases. The V gene's germline CDR1 is LGHNA and CDR2 YSLEER.

The DNA for the CDR3 is TGTGCCAGCTCACCAGGGAGCTCCTACGAGCAGTACTTC. It yields the protein CASSPGSSYEQYF. The chain is built from TRBV18 and TRBJ2-7, with TRBD2 as a possible D gene (5 bases). Trimming removed 2 bases at V and 0 bases at J, with 5 bases between. Germline CDR1 and CDR2: KGHSH and LQKENI. The CDR3 spans 13 residues.

This rearrangement joins TRBV7-2 to TRBJ2-1, with D tentatively TRBD1 (6 bases). Trimming shortened V by 5 bases and J by 0 bases, and 11 bases separated the two germline ends. From germline, CDR1 is SGHTA and CDR2 FQGNSA. This CDR3 has 15 amino acids. CDR3: CASSLQGPSYNEQFF. The DNA for the CDR3 is TGTGCCAGCAGCCTACAGGGACCCTCCTACAATGAGCAGTTCTTC.

This clone was seen only once. The DNA of the CDR3 is TGCAGTGCTTCGAGCGGAGAGACCCAGTACTTC. As protein: CSASSGETQYF. This chain connects TRBV20-1 to TRBJ2-5; TRBD2 might be the D (5 bases). This CDR3 contains 11 residues. Germline CDR1 and CDR2: DFQATT and SNEGSKA (reference sequence). V was trimmed by 5 bases and J by 4 bases, leaving 8 bases between them.

The chain recombines TRBV5-1 with TRBJ1-2, with D maybe TRBD1 (6 bases). Germline values: CDR1 SGHRS, CDR2 YFSETQ. The V end lost 1 base, the J end lost 7 bases, and 17 bases lay between the germline ends. This CDR3 region has 15 residues. CDR3 loop: CASSLSGTRTTGYTF. The CDR3 nucleotides are TGCGCCAGCAGCTTGTCTGGGACAAGGACTACTGGCTACACCTTC.

The rearrangement uses TRBV9 and TRBJ2-1, with TRBD1 as a possible D gene (5 bases). Germline V gene lookup returns CDR1 SGDLS and CDR2 YYNGEE. The CDR3 contains 16 residues. Trimming pared 0 bases from V and 5 bases from J, leaving 15 bases between. The CDR3: CASSVEGGAPHNEQFF. The CDR3 nucleotides are TGTGCCAGCAGCGTAGAAGGTGGGGCGCCCCACAATGAGCAGTTCTTC.

The chain recombines TRBV4-1 with TRBJ2-7; tentatively, D is TRBD1 (6 bases). The CDR3 consists of 15 residues. Trimming pared 4 bases from V and 0 bases from J, leaving 13 bases between. Germline-derived CDR1 and CDR2 are MGHRA and YSYEKL. The CDR3 sequence is CASSRPGQFSYEQYF. The DNA of the CDR3 is TGCGCCAGCAGCCGCCCCGGACAGTTCTCCTACGAGCAGTACTTC.

The gene calls are TRBV4-3 and TRBJ2-1, with 7 bases aligning to TRBD1. The CDR3 extends over 13 amino acids. Germline-derived CDR1 and CDR2 are LGHNA and YSLEER. The V segment lost 1 base and the J segment 16 bases; nucleotides outside the gene matches: 10. The CDR3 nucleotides read TGCGCCAGCAGCCAAGGCCGTATGGGACAGATTTTCTTC. Translating it yields CASSQGRMGQIFF.

About this clone: Mismatch with germline at one junction end may stem from a read error. V usage is TRBV30 and J usage is TRBJ1-2, with D perhaps matching TRBD1 (5 bases). CDR3 length equals 11 residues. The germline V gene encodes CDR1 GTSNPN and CDR2 SVGIG (reference sequence). The CDR3 region has the DNA TGTGCCTGGGTTTCAGGGTGGATACTTCGCTTC. Its protein product is CAWVSGWILRF.

The chain is built from TRBV6-6 and TRBJ1-1; D is perhaps TRBD1 (6 bases). V shed 2 bases and J shed 3 bases, with 10 bases lying between them. Germline lookup yields CDR1 MNHNY and CDR2 SVGAGI (reference sequence). The CDR3 extends over 14 amino acids. The CDR3 coding sequence is TGTGCCAGCAGTTACATTCCAGGGGACACTGAAGCTTTCTTT. This sequence encodes CASSYIPGDTEAFF.

The V and J genes are TRBV11-2 and TRBJ2-3; perhaps TRBD1 as D (7 bases). The CDR3 length is 13 residues. Germline V gives CDR1 SGHAT, CDR2 FQNNGV. V was trimmed by 7 bases and J by 5 bases, leaving 13 bases between them. The CDR3 DNA sequence: TGTGCCAGCACGCGGGACAGACAAGATACGCAGTATTTT. This encodes CASTRDRQDTQYF.

The rearrangement links TRBV6-6 to TRBJ2-5, with D perhaps TRBD1 or TRBD2 (5 bases each). Trimming shortened V by 5 bases and J by 1 base, and 11 bases separated the two germline ends. The CDR3 loop spans 14 amino acids. Germline loops: CDR1 MNHNY, CDR2 SVGAGI (reference sequence). As DNA, the CDR3 is TGTGCCAGCAGTCCCTTGGGGACCCAAGAGACCCAGTACTTC. Translation gives CASSPLGTQETQYF.

This rearrangement joins TRBV10-2 to TRBJ2-1; D is ambiguous. The CDR3 consists of 15 residues. Germline V gene sequence: CDR1 WSHSY, CDR2 SAAADI. Trimming removed 0 bases at V and 5 bases at J, with 11 bases between. CDR3 residues: CASSESMPRHNEQFF. The CDR3 nucleotides are TGCGCCAGCAGTGAGTCTATGCCGCGCCACAATGAGCAGTTCTTC.

The chain links TRBV7-9 to TRBJ1-2; the match to TRBD1 covers 7 bases. J was trimmed by 7 bases and V by 5 bases; bases with no gene match: 10. Germline V gene lookup returns CDR1 SEHNR and CDR2 FQNEAQ (reference sequence). The CDR3 loop spans 14 amino acids. CDR3 protein: CASSVRDRAGGYTF. The CDR3 nucleotides are TGTGCCAGCAGCGTCCGGGACAGAGCGGGTGGCTACACCTTC.

Only one count was recorded for this clone. The genes are TRBV4-2 and TRBJ2-4; 8 bases are shared with TRBD1. CDR3 length: 14 amino acids. The germline gives CDR1 LGHNA, CDR2 YNFKEQ. V lost 7 bases to trimming and J lost 1 base; unmatched junction nucleotides: 3. CDR3 nucleotides: TGTGCCAGCAAGAGGACAGGGGCCAAAAACATTCAGTACTTC. It is translated as CASKRTGAKNIQYF.

This chain uses TRBV11-2 with TRBJ1-1; 7 nucleotides line up with TRBD1. Germline lookup yields CDR1 SGHAT and CDR2 FQNNGV. The CDR3 is 14 amino acids. Losses at the gene ends were 5 bases for V and 1 base for J; bases not matched to a gene: 4. DNA of the CDR3: TGTGCCAGCAGCGGCCGACAGGGGAACACTGAAGCTTTCTTT. This encodes CASSGRQGNTEAFF.

This clone has a single count. The chain carries TRBV6-1 and TRBJ2-7; 10 bases align to TRBD2. Per the germline V gene, CDR1 is MNHNS and CDR2 is SASEGT. V trimming: 5 bases; J trimming: 2 bases; junction bases outside the gene matches: 6. This CDR3 has 15 amino acids. CDR3 protein: CASSSLAGGPYEQYF. Here the CDR3 DNA reads TGTGCCAGCAGTAGCTTAGCGGGAGGACCCTACGAGCAGTACTTC.

The chain is built from TRBV30 and TRBJ2-2; 7 bases map to TRBD1. From germline, CDR1 is GTSNPN and CDR2 SVGIG (reference sequence). With 0 bases clipped from V and 4 bases from J, the junction kept 8 bases outside the gene matches. This CDR3 is 16 amino acids long. The CDR3 sequence: CAWSVLQGVGTGELFF. CDR3 nucleotide sequence: TGTGCCTGGAGTGTACTTCAGGGGGTTGGCACCGGGGAGCTGTTTTTT.

The V gene is TRBV5-5, the J gene TRBJ2-4, with TRBD2 as a possible D gene (6 bases). Between the trimmed V and J ends, which lost 2 bases and 1 base, there was a span of 13 bases. CDR3 size: 16 residues. Germline V gives CDR1 SGHKS, CDR2 YYEKEE (reference sequence). CDR3 loop: CASSLREMRAKNIQYF. In DNA, the CDR3 is TGTGCCAGCAGCTTACGGGAGATGAGGGCCAAAAACATTCAGTACTTC. The entire variable domain, with the rest obtained from reference TRBV5-5 and TRBJ2-4, is as follows: DAGVTQSPTHLIKTRGQQVTLRCSPISGHKSVSWYQQVLGQGPQFIFQYYEKEERGRGNFPDRFSARQFPNYSSELNVNALLLGDSALYLCASSLREMRAKNIQYFGAGTRLSVL.

CDR3 residues: CASSPGSVNTEAFF. The CDR3 region has the DNA TGTGCCAGCAGCCCTGGGAGTGTGAACACTGAAGCTTTCTTT. The V gene is TRBV7-2, the J gene TRBJ1-1; no firm D call. Germline V CDR1 and CDR2: SGHTA, FQGNSA. Between the trimmed V and J ends, which lost 5 bases and 0 bases, there was a span of 10 bases. The CDR3 runs 14 residues.